This is a list of T cell receptor beta chains from one sample in a study of blood T cell repertoires in COVID-19. Using immunoSEQ multiplex PCR, the repertoire was profiled, and TCRdb retains in-frame clones only, with some absent. The sample carries 240,000 or so clones, 86% recorded once. Sequenced input: peripheral blood. The receptors derive from an elderly man with acute or convalescent COVID-19. CDR3s include the opening cysteine and the closing phenylalanine or tryptophan. D genes are given only for firm matches. Expanded clones get a size class; other rows say once, few or many, or leave the size out.

D gene,J gene,clone size,V gene,CDR3 protein,CDR3 DNA
TRBD1,TRBJ1-1,-,TRBV7-2,CASSLAWVQGSSEAFF,TGTGCCAGCAGCTTAGCCTGGGTACAGGGGAGCTCTGAAGCTTTCTTT
TRBD1,TRBJ1-5,-,TRBV7-8,CASSQGQVAERVQHF,TGTGCCAGCAGCCAAGGACAGGTCGCCGAAAGGGTCCAGCATTTT
-,TRBJ1-2,-,TRBV2,CASKDIAVYGYTF,TGTGCCAGCAAGGACATAGCGGTCTATGGCTACACCTTC
-,TRBJ1-3,-,TRBV7-3,CASSPSNGNTIYF,TGTGCCAGCAGCCCATCAAATGGAAACACCATATATTTT
TRBD1,TRBJ1-5,many,TRBV19,CASSPQGISNQPQHF,TGTGCCAGTAGCCCACAGGGGATTAGCAATCAGCCCCAGCATTTT
-,TRBJ1-6,few,TRBV5-3,CALRQGNSPLHF,TGTGCCTTACGGCAGGGTAATTCACCCCTCCACTTT
TRBD2,TRBJ2-5,-,TRBV18,CASSPWSGGAVETQYF,TGTGCCAGCTCACCATGGAGCGGGGGGGCCGTAGAGACCCAGTACTTC
TRBD1,TRBJ2-7,-,TRBV18,CASSPLPPGTGINEQYF,TGTGCCAGCTCTCCTCTCCCCCCCGGGACAGGGATCAACGAGCAGTACTTC
-,TRBJ1-1,-,TRBV2,CASRRGGVDTEAFF,TGTGCCAGCAGGAGGGGGGGAGTGGACACTGAAGCTTTCTTT
-,TRBJ1-4,-,TRBV7-2,CASSLARGDEKLFF,TGTGCCAGCAGCTTAGCGCGGGGGGATGAAAAACTGTTTTTT
-,TRBJ1-2,once,TRBV12-3/TRBV12-4,CASSFSGSGYTF,TGTGCCAGCAGTTTTTCCGGGTCCGGCTACACCTTC
TRBD1,TRBJ2-3,-,TRBV9,CASSVLGQGTDTQYF,TGTGCCAGCAGCGTACTCGGACAGGGCACAGATACGCAGTATTTT
TRBD2,TRBJ2-1,-,TRBV10-2,CASAVGEGRNEQFF,TGCGCCAGCGCGGTCGGGGAGGGGAGGAATGAGCAGTTCTTC
TRBD1,TRBJ1-2,few,TRBV5-6,CASSPGDRGGDGYTF,TGTGCCAGCAGCCCGGGGGACAGGGGTGGTGATGGCTACACCTTC
-,TRBJ2-2,-,TRBV2,CASSVGRTGELFF,TGTGCCAGCAGTGTGGGGAGGACCGGGGAGCTGTTTTTT
-,TRBJ2-1,-,TRBV28,CASSSFRGLRYNEQFF,TGTGCCAGCAGTTCCTTCAGGGGCCTTAGGTACAATGAGCAGTTCTTC
TRBD2,TRBJ2-7,few,TRBV3-1/TRBV3-2,CASSQGVAGGQHEQYF,TGTGCCAGCAGCCAAGGAGTAGCGGGAGGTCAACACGAGCAGTACTTC
TRBD1,TRBJ2-7,-,TRBV5-6,CASSKIPGQSSYEQYF,TGTGCCAGCAGCAAAATTCCGGGACAGAGCTCCTACGAGCAGTACTTC
TRBD2,TRBJ2-3,-,TRBV5-1,CASRAGSTDTQYF,TGCGCCAGCAGAGCGGGATCCACAGATACGCAGTATTTT
-,TRBJ2-3,-,TRBV7-2,CASSLRGGLSTDTQYF,TGTGCCAGCAGCTTAAGGGGGGGGCTTAGCACAGATACGCAGTATTTT
-,TRBJ1-3,-,TRBV19,CASRRDSFSGNTIYF,TGTGCCAGTAGAAGGGACTCCTTCTCTGGAAACACCATATATTTT
-,TRBJ1-3,-,TRBV7-2,CASSLAQLGNTIYF,TGTGCCAGCAGCTTAGCACAGCTTGGAAACACCATATATTTT
TRBD1,TRBJ1-2,once,TRBV6-5,CASSLKGAGTEGYTF,TGTGCCAGCAGTCTCAAGGGGGCAGGGACGGAAGGCTACACCTTC
-,TRBJ2-7,once,TRBV12-5,CASAPTDSYEQYF,TGTGCTAGTGCCCCGACTGACTCCTACGAGCAGTACTTC
-,TRBJ2-7,-,TRBV28,CASSLSDGGYEQYF,TGTGCCAGCAGTTTGTCGGACGGAGGCTACGAGCAGTACTTC
TRBD1,TRBJ2-3,-,TRBV11-2,CASSFRGPSTDTQYF,TGTGCCAGCAGCTTCAGGGGGCCTAGCACAGATACGCAGTATTTT
TRBD1,TRBJ1-1,once,TRBV5-4,CASSRSGTGGTMNTEAFF,TGTGCCAGCAGCAGATCCGGGACAGGGGGCACAATGAACACTGAAGCTTTCTTT
-,TRBJ2-6,-,TRBV19,CATLPPGIGANVLTF,TGTGCCACCCTCCCCCCGGGGATAGGGGCCAACGTCCTGACTTTC
-,TRBJ1-2,-,TRBV6-5,CASSYSTLTTYGYTF,TGTGCCAGCAGTTACTCGACACTGACAACTTATGGCTACACCTTC
-,TRBJ2-7,once,TRBV6-1,CASSELTTYEQYF,TGTGCCAGCAGTGAATTGACAACCTACGAGCAGTACTTC
TRBD1,TRBJ1-1,-,TRBV5-4,CASSLGGQVMNTEAFF,TGTGCCAGCAGCTTGGGGGGACAGGTCATGAACACTGAAGCTTTCTTT
-,TRBJ1-6,-,TRBV5-6,CASSWGPNSPLHF,TGTGCCAGCAGCTGGGGGCCTAATTCACCCCTCCACTTT
-,TRBJ2-5,-,TRBV5-1,CASSLAQGSETQYF,TGCGCCAGCAGCTTGGCACAGGGATCGGAGACCCAGTACTTC
TRBD1,TRBJ2-5,-,TRBV27,CASSLTGLETQYF,TGTGCCAGCAGTTTGACAGGGCTGGAGACCCAGTACTTC
TRBD2,TRBJ2-7,-,TRBV3-1/TRBV3-2,CASSSGLAGVYEQYF,TGTGCCAGCAGCTCCGGACTAGCGGGAGTATACGAGCAGTACTTC
-,TRBJ1-2,-,TRBV29-1,CSVDRDNGYTF,TGCAGCGTTGACAGGGACAATGGCTACACCTTC
-,TRBJ1-4,few,TRBV5-6,CASSLGATTNEKLFF,TGTGCCAGCAGCTTGGGGGCCACAACTAATGAAAAACTGTTTTTT
TRBD1,TRBJ1-2,-,TRBV11-2,CASSLRDRAQDGYTF,TGTGCCAGCAGCCTCCGGGACAGGGCTCAGGATGGCTACACCTTC
-,TRBJ1-6,-,TRBV2,CASNQGPRSPLHF,TGTGCCAGCAATCAGGGTCCTAGGTCACCCCTCCACTTT
TRBD1,TRBJ2-7,-,TRBV19,CASSIDGDRGSREQYF,TGTGCCAGTAGTATAGATGGGGACAGGGGAAGCCGCGAGCAGTACTTC
TRBD1,TRBJ1-6,-,TRBV25-1,CASSLGTGGGNSPLHF,TGTGCCAGCAGTCTCGGGACAGGGGGCGGTAATTCACCCCTCCACTTT
-,TRBJ2-5,once,TRBV10-2,CASSELRGRGETQYF,TGCGCCAGCAGTGAGTTGAGAGGGAGAGGAGAGACCCAGTACTTC
-,TRBJ2-7,-,TRBV28,CASSYQGYEQYF,TGTGCCAGCAGTTACCAGGGCTACGAGCAGTACTTC
TRBD2,TRBJ2-2,-,TRBV6-4,CASSGLAGNTGELFF,TGTGCCAGCAGTGGACTAGCGGGGAACACCGGGGAGCTGTTTTTT
-,TRBJ1-1,few,TRBV3-1/TRBV3-2,CASSQRAGEAFF,TGTGCCAGCAGCCAGAGGGCGGGTGAAGCTTTCTTT
-,TRBJ1-2,-,TRBV28,CASGGQLYGYTF,TGTGCCAGCGGCGGACAGCTCTATGGCTACACCTTC
-,TRBJ1-1,-,TRBV19,CASTEGGADTEAFF,TGTGCCAGTACCGAGGGGGGGGCGGACACTGAAGCTTTCTTT
TRBD1,TRBJ2-7,-,TRBV28,CASSSPGQGAYEQYF,TGTGCCAGCAGTTCCCCGGGACAGGGGGCCTACGAGCAGTACTTC
-,TRBJ1-1,-,TRBV25-1,CASSEGGVSVPFF,TGTGCCAGCAGTGAGGGGGGGGTTTCCGTCCCTTTCTTT
TRBD2,TRBJ2-3,few,TRBV20-1,CSASTGGVTDTQYF,TGCAGTGCTAGTACTGGGGGGGTCACAGATACGCAGTATTTT
TRBD1,TRBJ2-7,once,TRBV24-1,CATSDRDRGAAYEQYF,TGTGCCACCAGTGACCGAGACAGGGGTGCAGCCTACGAGCAGTACTTC
TRBD2,TRBJ2-7,-,TRBV12-5,CASGIAGAVGVREQYF,TGTGCTAGTGGTATCGCGGGAGCAGTCGGGGTCCGCGAGCAGTACTTC
-,TRBJ2-7,-,TRBV19,CASSTQRDEQYF,TGTGCCAGTAGTACCCAGCGTGACGAGCAGTACTTC
-,TRBJ1-3,-,TRBV11-2,CASSLGLGSGNTIYF,TGTGCCAGCAGCTTAGGCCTCGGCTCTGGAAACACCATATATTTT
TRBD1,TRBJ2-4,-,TRBV28,CASSLTGAVAKNIQYF,TGTGCCAGCAGTCTAACAGGGGCTGTAGCCAAAAACATTCAGTACTTC
TRBD1,TRBJ2-7,-,TRBV18,CASSPAGQAYEQYF,TGTGCCAGCTCACCAGCCGGACAGGCCTACGAGCAGTACTTC
-,TRBJ1-3,-,TRBV7-9,CASSPSVRSGNTIYF,TGTGCCAGCAGCCCTTCTGTTCGCTCTGGAAACACCATATATTTT
-,TRBJ1-1,-,TRBV4-1,CASSQEGLGGTEAFF,TGCGCCAGCAGCCAAGAAGGCTTAGGGGGCACTGAAGCTTTCTTT
-,TRBJ2-5,once,TRBV20-1,CSVRGGVTQYF,TGCAGTGTCAGGGGAGGGGTGACCCAGTACTTC